Listed below are T cell receptor beta chains from one sample, sequenced in a study of CD8+ T cells in alopecia areata. Produced via immunoSEQ multiplex PCR; TCRdb's table is partial and in-frame only. Among roughly 210,000 clones listed, over 40% were seen once. The sample was CD4+ T cells sorted from blood, taken at roughly week 36, from a patient treated with tofacitinib. The receptors here all came from a human donor with alopecia areata. Both conserved end residues are part of each CDR3. The D gene is left open where the match is weak. Clone size is given for some rows only: seen once, a few or many times, or a class if the clone is expanded.

V gene	clone size	D gene	J gene	CDR3 DNA	CDR3 protein
TRBV7-8	few	-	TRBJ2-6	TGTGCCAGCAGCGGCCGCGGGACAGCTGGGGCCAACGTCCTGACTTTC	CASSGRGTAGANVLTF
TRBV27	-	-	TRBJ2-7	TGTGCCAGCAAACCCCGGGACCGTCACTCCTACGAGCAGTACTTC	CASKPRDRHSYEQYF
TRBV14	-	-	TRBJ2-7	TGTGCCAGCAGCCAAGATCATGCAGTCACCTACGAGCAGTACTTC	CASSQDHAVTYEQYF
TRBV27	few	TRBD1	TRBJ2-7	TGTGCCAGCAGTTTAAAGTCGACAGGGGGCTACGAGCAGTACTTC	CASSLKSTGGYEQYF
TRBV29-1	-	TRBD2	TRBJ2-1	TGCAGCGTTGAGAGTATGGCTAGCGGGAGTTTTGGTGAGCAGTTCTTC	CSVESMASGSFGEQFF
TRBV28	few	-	TRBJ2-3	TGTGCCAGCAGTTTGGGGGGCACAGATACGCAGTATTTT	CASSLGGTDTQYF
TRBV6-6	-	TRBD2	TRBJ2-3	TGTGCCAGCAGCAAGACTAGCGGGTTTGAAAAGCAGTATTTT	CASSKTSGFEKQYF
TRBV29-1	-	-	TRBJ1-1	TGCAGCGTTGCGGTCAACCGGGACACTGAAGCTTTCTTT	CSVAVNRDTEAFF
TRBV15	-	-	TRBJ1-2	TGTGCCACCAGCAGAGACGGGAATGGGGCTTGGACCTTC	CATSRDGNGAWTF
TRBV19	-	-	TRBJ2-5	TGTGCCAGTACCCAATCTAGCGCAGAGACCCAGTACTTC	CASTQSSAETQYF
TRBV5-1	-	TRBD2	TRBJ2-5	TGCGCCAGCAGCTTCTCCCAGGGAGGGGTCCAAGAGACCCAGTACTTC	CASSFSQGGVQETQYF
TRBV6-5	few	TRBD1	TRBJ2-7	TGTGCCAGCAGGATAGACAGGGGGACCTACGAGCAGTACTTC	CASRIDRGTYEQYF
TRBV30	-	TRBD2	TRBJ2-3	TGTGCCTGGATTTCCGGGACTAGCGGGACCGATACGCAGTATTTT	CAWISGTSGTDTQYF
TRBV7-9	-	-	TRBJ2-2	TGTGCCAGCAGCTTGCCACTGAACACCGGGGAGCTGTTTTTT	CASSLPLNTGELFF
TRBV30	-	-	TRBJ2-7	TGTGCCTGGACGGGGGGCTCTGTCAACTACGAGCAGTACTTC	CAWTGGSVNYEQYF
TRBV7-2	-	TRBD1	TRBJ2-1	TGTGCCAGCAGCTCCTCACCGAGACGACAGGGGAAGCGAAATGAGCAGTTCTTC	CASSSSPRRQGKRNEQFF
TRBV5-1	-	-	TRBJ2-7	TGCGCCAGCAGCTCGTGGACAGATCCCTACGAGCAGTACTTC	CASSSWTDPYEQYF
TRBV11-2	-	-	TRBJ2-1	TGTGCCAGCAGCTTAGATCTTGCTAGATACAATGAGCAGTTCTTC	CASSLDLARYNEQFF
TRBV15	-	TRBD2	TRBJ2-1	TGTGCCACCAGCGGTGGACTAGCCAATGAGCAGTTCTTC	CATSGGLANEQFF
TRBV30	few	-	TRBJ1-1	TGTGCCTGGAGTGCCCAGGCTGGAACTGAAGCTTTCTTT	CAWSAQAGTEAFF